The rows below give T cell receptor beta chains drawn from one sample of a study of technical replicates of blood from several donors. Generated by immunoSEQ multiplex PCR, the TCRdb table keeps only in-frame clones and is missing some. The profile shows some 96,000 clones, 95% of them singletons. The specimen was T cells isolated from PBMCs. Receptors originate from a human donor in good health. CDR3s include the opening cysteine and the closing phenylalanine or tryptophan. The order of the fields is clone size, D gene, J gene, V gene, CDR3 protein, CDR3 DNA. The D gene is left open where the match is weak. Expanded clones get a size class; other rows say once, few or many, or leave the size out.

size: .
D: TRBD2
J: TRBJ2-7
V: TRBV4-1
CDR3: CASSQGLAGAYEQYF
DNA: TGCGCCAGCAGCCAAGGACTAGCGGGAGCCTACGAGCAGTACTTC

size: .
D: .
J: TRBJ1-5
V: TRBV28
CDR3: CASSSTGLSNQPQHF
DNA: TGTGCCAGCAGCTCGACAGGCCTTAGCAATCAGCCCCAGCATTTT

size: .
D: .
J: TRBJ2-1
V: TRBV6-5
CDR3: CASSSGSLNEQFF
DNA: TGTGCCAGCAGTTCGGGGTCCCTCAATGAGCAGTTCTTC

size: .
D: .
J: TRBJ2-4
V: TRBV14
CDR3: CATTGGNETKNIQYF
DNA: TGTGCCACCACCGGAGGAAACGAGACCAAAAACATTCAGTACTTC

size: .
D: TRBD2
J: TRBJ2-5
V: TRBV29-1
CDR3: CSLSGGAKLRETQYF
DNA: TGCAGCCTTAGCGGGGGGGCAAAACTTAGAGAGACCCAGTACTTC

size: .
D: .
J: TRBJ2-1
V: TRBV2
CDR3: CASSVEDDNEQFF
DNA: TGTGCCAGCAGTGTTGAGGATGACAATGAGCAGTTCTTC

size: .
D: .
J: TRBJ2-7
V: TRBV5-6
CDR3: CASSLLGYEQYF
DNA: TGTGCCAGCAGCTTGCTCGGGTACGAGCAGTACTTC

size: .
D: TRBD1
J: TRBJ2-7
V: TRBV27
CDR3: CASSLSGQGPPYEQYF
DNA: TGTGCCAGCAGTTTAAGTGGACAGGGCCCTCCCTACGAGCAGTACTTC

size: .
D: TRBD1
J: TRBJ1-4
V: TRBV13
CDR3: CASSPDRGYEKLFF
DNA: TGTGCCAGCAGCCCGGACAGGGGGTATGAAAAACTGTTTTTT

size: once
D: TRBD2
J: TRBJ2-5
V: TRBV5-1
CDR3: CASSLGGLDGETQYF
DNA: TGCGCCAGCAGCTTGGGGGGACTAGACGGAGAGACCCAGTACTTC

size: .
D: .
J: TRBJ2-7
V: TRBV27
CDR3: CASSFSVYEQYF
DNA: TGTGCCAGCAGTTTTAGTGTCTACGAGCAGTACTTC

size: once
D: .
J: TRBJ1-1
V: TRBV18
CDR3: CASSPQAGVGSMNTEAFF
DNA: TGTGCCAGCTCACCCCAAGCAGGGGTTGGGAGTATGAACACTGAAGCTTTCTTT

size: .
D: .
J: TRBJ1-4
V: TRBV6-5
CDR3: CASSYSRGTVEKLFF
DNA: TGTGCCAGCAGTTACTCAAGGGGGACGGTTGAAAAACTGTTTTTT

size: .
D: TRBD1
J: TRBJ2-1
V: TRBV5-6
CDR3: CASSLKMGTGYNEQFF
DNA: TGTGCCAGCAGCCTAAAGATGGGGACAGGGTACAATGAGCAGTTCTTC

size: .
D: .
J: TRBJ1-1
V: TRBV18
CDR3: CASSPRAPGSEAFF
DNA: TGTGCCAGCTCCCCCAGGGCGCCAGGTTCTGAAGCTTTCTTT

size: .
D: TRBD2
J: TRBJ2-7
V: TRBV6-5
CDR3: CASSFSGMYEQYF
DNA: TGTGCCAGCAGCTTTAGCGGGATGTACGAGCAGTACTTC

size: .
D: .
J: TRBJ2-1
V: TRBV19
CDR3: CASSIVGNGGIQNEQFF
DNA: TGTGCCAGTAGTATAGTTGGGAACGGGGGAATCCAGAATGAGCAGTTCTTC

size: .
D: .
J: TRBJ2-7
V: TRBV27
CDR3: CASSSGGWPYEQYF
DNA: TGTGCCAGCTCGAGCGGAGGGTGGCCCTACGAGCAGTACTTC

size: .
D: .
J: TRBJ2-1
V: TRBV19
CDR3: CASSIAGEVYNEQFF
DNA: TGTGCCAGTAGTATAGCGGGGGAAGTCTACAATGAGCAGTTCTTC

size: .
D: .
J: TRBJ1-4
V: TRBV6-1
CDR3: CASSEGHGSELFF
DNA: TGTGCCAGCAGTGAGGGACACGGCTCGGAACTGTTTTTT

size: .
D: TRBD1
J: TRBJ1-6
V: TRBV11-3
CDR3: CASSRQGVSPLHF
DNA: TGTGCCAGCAGCCGACAGGGGGTTTCACCCCTCCACTTT

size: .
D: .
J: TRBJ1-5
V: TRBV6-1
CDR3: CAIGRGADGQPQHF
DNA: TGTGCCATCGGGCGGGGGGCGGATGGTCAGCCCCAGCATTTT

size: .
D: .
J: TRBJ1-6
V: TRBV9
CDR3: CASSEGSGGLRSPLHF
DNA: TGTGCCAGCAGCGAAGGCTCGGGGGGGCTAAGGTCACCCCTCCACTTT

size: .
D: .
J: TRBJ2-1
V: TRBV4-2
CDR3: CASSGGGHEQFF
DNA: TGTGCCAGCAGCGGGGGGGGGCATGAGCAGTTCTTC

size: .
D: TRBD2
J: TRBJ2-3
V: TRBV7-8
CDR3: CASRFKPPLAGGVTDTQYF
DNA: TGTGCCAGCAGATTTAAACCTCCGCTAGCGGGGGGCGTCACAGATACGCAGTATTTT

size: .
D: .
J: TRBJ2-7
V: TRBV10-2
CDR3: CASSERRARAAYEQYF
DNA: TGCGCCAGCAGTGAGCGGCGGGCCCGGGCGGCCTACGAGCAGTACTTC

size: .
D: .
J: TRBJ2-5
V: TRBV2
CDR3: CASCYLQETQYF
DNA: TGTGCCAGCTGCTATCTCCAAGAGACCCAGTACTTC